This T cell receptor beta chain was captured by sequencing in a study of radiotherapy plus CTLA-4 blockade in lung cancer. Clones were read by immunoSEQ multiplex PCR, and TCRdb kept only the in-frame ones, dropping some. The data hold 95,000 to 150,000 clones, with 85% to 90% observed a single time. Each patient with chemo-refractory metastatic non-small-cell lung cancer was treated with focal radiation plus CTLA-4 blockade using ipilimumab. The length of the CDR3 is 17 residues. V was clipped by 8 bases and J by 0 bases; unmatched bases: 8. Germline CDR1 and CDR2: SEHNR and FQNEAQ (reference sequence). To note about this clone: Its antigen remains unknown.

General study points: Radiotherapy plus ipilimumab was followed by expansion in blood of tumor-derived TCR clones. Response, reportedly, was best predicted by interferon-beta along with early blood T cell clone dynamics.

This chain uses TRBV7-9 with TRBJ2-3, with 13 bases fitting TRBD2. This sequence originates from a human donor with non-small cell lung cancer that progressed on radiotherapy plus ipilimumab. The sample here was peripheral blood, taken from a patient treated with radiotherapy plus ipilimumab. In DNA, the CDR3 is TGTGCCAGCGAACCGGGACTAGCGGGGTATAGCACAGATACGCAGTATTTT. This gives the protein CASEPGLAGYSTDTQYF.